This entry lists 17 T cell receptor beta chains sequenced from one sample in a study of T cells after somatic rescue of genetic block. The repertoire was sequenced with immunoSEQ multiplex PCR; TCRdb's copy has only in-frame clones and lacks some. The sample carries some 15,000 clones, more than 70% recorded once. The sequenced sample was peripheral blood mononuclear cells (PBMCs). These receptors originate from a man younger than 30.

The chain links TRBV7-9 to TRBJ2-5, with D possibly matching TRBD1 (5 bases). The CDR3 length is 14 residues. V was clipped by 1 base and J by 11 bases, with 17 bases between them. Germline CDR1 is SEHNR and CDR2 is FQNEAQ (reference sequence). CDR3 nucleotide sequence: TGTGCCAGCAGCTTAGAGCCAGGGTTGTCATCGCAGTACTTC. Its protein is CASSLEPGLSSQYF.

The V call is TRBV7-9, the J call TRBJ2-2; 10 bases match TRBD1. CDR3 length: 17 residues. After removal of 2 bases from V and 7 bases from J, the junction contained 10 bases not matched to a gene. The germline CDR1 and CDR2 sequences are SEHNR and FQNEAQ (reference sequence). The CDR3 nucleotides are TGTGCCAGCAGCTTACCCCGGACAGGGGGATTCGGCGGGGAGCTGTTTTTT. Amino acid sequence: CASSLPRTGGFGGELFF.

Note on this clone: Other DNA sequences in this sample translate to the same CDR3. The rearrangement uses TRBV19 and TRBJ1-2; D is undetermined. The V gene lost 4 bases and the J gene lost 5 bases, with 20 bases spanning the gap. The germline V gene encodes CDR1 LNHDA and CDR2 SQIVND (reference sequence). The CDR3 sequence is 16 residues long. CDR3 protein: CASSSPSTANIYGYTF. In nucleotides, the CDR3 is TGTGCCAGTAGTAGCCCCAGCACAGCCAATATATATGGCTACACCTTC.

The rearrangement joins TRBV18 to TRBJ1-2; 12 nucleotides match TRBD1. Looked up from germline, CDR1 is KGHSH and CDR2 is LQKENI. V lost 4 bases to trimming and J lost 2 bases; unmatched junction nucleotides: 17. The CDR3 sequence is 20 residues long. In nucleotides, the CDR3 is TGTGCCAGCTCACGCCTGTCCCGGGACAGGGGGCAAGGGGGAAACTATGGCTACACCTTC. This sequence encodes CASSRLSRDRGQGGNYGYTF.

J is TRBJ2-2 and V is TRBV10-3; 7 nucleotides align to TRBD1. The CDR3 has 14 amino acids. Unmatched junction bases numbered 2, after V lost 7 bases and J lost 0 bases. Germline V CDR1 and CDR2: ENHRY, SYGVKD. For the CDR3, the DNA is TGTGCCATCAAAGGGGGCGCGAACACCGGGGAGCTGTTTTTT. It translates to CAIKGGANTGELFF.

This rearrangement joins TRBV18 to TRBJ1-2; TRBD1 agrees at 9 bases. With 3 bases clipped from V and 4 bases from J, the junction kept 12 bases outside the gene matches. The CDR3 length is 17 residues. Germline CDR1 and CDR2: KGHSH and LQKENI. The CDR3 DNA follows: TGTGCCAGCTCACCTCCGGGACAGGGAGGAGGAGGCTATGGCTACACCTTC. Its protein is CASSPPGQGGGGYGYTF.

The rearrangement uses TRBV5-4 and TRBJ1-1, with D tentatively TRBD1 (5 bases). Trimming shortened V by 4 bases and J by 1 base, and 14 bases separated the two germline ends. The CDR3 spans 15 residues. Germline CDR1 is SGHNT and CDR2 is YYREEE (reference sequence). CDR3 DNA: TGTGCCAGCAGCAAAAGACAGATCGCGAACACTGAAGCTTTCTTT. This sequence encodes CASSKRQIANTEAFF.

This clone qualifies as medium-sized. The rearrangement joins TRBV6-5 to TRBJ2-7; a weak D match, TRBD2 (6 bases). The CDR3 has 14 amino acids. Germline V gene lookup returns CDR1 MNHEY and CDR2 SVGAGI. V gave up 0 bases and J gave up 3 bases, with 9 bases separating them. CDR3 sequence: CASSYSRGVYEQYF. The CDR3 DNA sequence: TGTGCCAGCAGTTACTCGCGGGGCGTCTACGAGCAGTACTTC.

The chain is built from TRBV9 and TRBJ2-7, with 8 bases aligning to TRBD1. This CDR3 region has 14 residues. CDR1 and CDR2 from the germline V gene are SGDLS and YYNGEE. V lost 3 bases to trimming and J lost 2 bases; unmatched junction nucleotides: 4. DNA of the CDR3: TGTGCCAGCAGCGAGGACAGGGCCCCCTACGAGCAGTACTTC. Amino acids: CASSEDRAPYEQYF.

This chain connects TRBV9 to TRBJ1-1, with no clear D. Trimming took 4 bases from V and 2 from J, leaving 15 bases between them. Germline assignment: CDR1 SGDLS and CDR2 YYNGEE. This CDR3 has 15 amino acids. DNA of the CDR3: TGTGCCAGCAGCCCCCCACCGACCGGTAACACTGAAGCTTTCTTT. Encoded protein: CASSPPPTGNTEAFF. Based on the CDR3 plus reference TRBV9 and TRBJ1-1, the full variable domain is DSGVTQTPKHLITATGQRVTLRCSPRSGDLSVYWYQQSLDQGLQFLIQYYNGEERAKGNILERFSAQQFPDLHSELNLSSLELGDSALYFCASSPPPTGNTEAFFGQGTRLTVV.

The rearrangement links TRBV18 to TRBJ1-2; D may be TRBD1 (6 bases). Trimming shortened V by 2 bases and J by 4 bases, and 14 bases separated the two germline ends. Germline V gene data show CDR1 as KGHSH and CDR2 as LQKENI. The CDR3 sequence is 15 residues long. Here the CDR3 reads CASSPSRGAGYGYTF. The CDR3 DNA reads as TGTGCCAGCTCACCATCTCGGGGGGCAGGCTATGGCTACACCTTC.

The count of this clone is one. The V and J genes are TRBV28 and TRBJ1-5; a possible D gene is TRBD1 (6 bases). Germline V gene lookup returns CDR1 MDHEN and CDR2 SYDVKM. The CDR3 is 18 amino acids. Trimming cost V 3 bases and J 0 bases, with 18 bases left between them. The CDR3 spells CASSFGGRGIYSNQPQHF. CDR3 nucleotide sequence: TGTGCCAGCAGTTTCGGGGGGCGCGGAATATATAGCAATCAGCCCCAGCATTTT.

This sequence joins TRBV12-5 and TRBJ2-6, with D maybe TRBD1 (6 bases). The length of the CDR3 is 17 residues. V lost 2 bases to trimming and J lost 0 bases, with 11 bases between them. Per the germline V gene, CDR1 is LGHNT and CDR2 is FRNRAP. The CDR3 DNA reads as TGTGCTAGTGGTTTGATAGGGGGACGCTCTGGGGCCAACGTCCTGACTTTC. Translating it yields CASGLIGGRSGANVLTF.

The chain recombines TRBV13 with TRBJ1-1; tentatively, D is TRBD1 (5 bases). The CDR3 is 11 residues long. Germline CDR1 PRHDT, CDR2 FYEKMQ (reference sequence). V lost 5 bases and J lost 10, with 11 bases in between. The CDR3 region is CASSHRGGAFF. In nucleotides, the CDR3 is TGTGCCAGCAGCCACCGGGGCGGAGCTTTCTTT. Full variable domain (missing parts from reference TRBV13 and TRBJ1-1): AAGVIQSPRHLIKEKRETATLKCYPIPRHDTVYWYQQGPGQDPQFLISFYEKMQSDKGSIPDRFSAQQFSDYHSELNMSSLELGDSALYFCASSHRGGAFFGQGTRLTVV.

The chain carries TRBV28 and TRBJ1-2; 8 bases match TRBD1. The CDR3 sequence is 15 residues long. CDR1 is MDHEN, CDR2 SYDVKM, per germline. V gave up 6 bases and J gave up 6 bases; unmatched junction bases: 12. CDR3 bases: TGTGCCAGCAGCAACGGGCGGACAGGGAGGAATGGCTACACCTTC. As protein: CASSNGRTGRNGYTF.

On this clone: Other DNA sequences from this sample encode an identical CDR3 as well. The chain recombines TRBV10-3 with TRBJ2-7, with 7 nucleotides matching TRBD1. The CDR3 runs 13 residues. Trimming at V came to 8 bases and at J to 0 bases, leaving 4 bases not matched to a gene. Germline CDR1 is ENHRY and CDR2 is SYGVKD. In nucleotides, the CDR3 is TGTGCCATCCGAGACAGGGTCTCCTACGAGCAGTACTTC. This codes for CAIRDRVSYEQYF.

V gene TRBV11-2 combines with J gene TRBJ2-7; D gene uncertain. Germline V CDR1 and CDR2: SGHAT, FQNNGV. The CDR3 has 11 amino acids. Trimming cost V 3 bases and J 8 bases, with 8 bases left between them. The DNA for the CDR3 is TGTGCCAGCAGCTTGGCAGGCAAGCAGTACTTC. As protein: CASSLAGKQYF.